This T cell receptor beta chain was retrieved from a study of human T cells and chemical hapten exposure (dated by TCRdb to the early 2020s). About the study as a whole: For sensitization, 2% DPC in acetone was applied to a roughly 2 cm by roughly 2 cm area of upper inner arm skin. Weekly therapeutic DPC doses were additionally applied to the scalp of patients throughout the roughly 23-week study period. Patch tests used Finn chambers with 0.01% DPC on the upper back, scored after 6 days by International Contact Dermatitis Research Group standards. The mostly female patient cohort included alopecia areata with under or over 50% scalp involvement, alopecia totalis and alopecia universalis. Libraries were pooled for sequencing, and variation in per-sample TCR yields was attributed mainly to small differences in library volumes within the pool. In alopecia patients, the study followed how the peripheral blood TCR repertoire changed in vivo over primary and secondary sensitization to diphenylcyclopropenone (DPC), a hapten. Patient blood was sampled pre-sensitization (week 0) and at 2, 6 and about 24 weeks after DPC sensitization. For TCR sequencing, blood came from twenty-nine alopecia patients at anywhere from one to four time points (pre-sensitization, 2, 6 and 24 weeks). Overall results and qualifications from the work: A positive correlation was found between the number of PT1 expanded TCRs and patch test score, with significance reached at thresholds 8, 16 and 32 but not 4. Alopecia, a presumed autoimmune disease, was present in all patients, so the immune response of the patients might differ from that of healthy individuals. Repeated subsampling changed both the strength of the expansion versus patch-test correlation and the threshold at which the correlation became significant. Expanded TCRs formed significantly more large CDR3 similarity clusters than pre-sensitization or healthy control sets, consistent with antigen-driven responses. The number of TCRs above 1 in 1000 frequency did not change with DPC sensitization; there was no evidence of global repertoire structure alterations.

This clonotype was seen more than once but under ten times. It has no known antigen specificity. Base qualities are not recorded, but no much larger clone differs from it by a single base. This sample's time point label indicates: patch test 1, 2 weeks after DPC sensitization. The sample's treatment or condition label, decoded: therapeutic diphenylcyclopropenone sensitization with weekly scalp DPC. Blood at each patch-test visit was drawn before the patch test was applied. Patients were eligible if aged 18 to 70, diagnosed with alopecia and judged suitable for DPC therapy, and pregnant patients were excluded. Total RNA was extracted from unfractionated whole blood that had been collected in Tempus Blood RNA tubes. The library was made by RACE. TCRdb records NextSeq 500 as the sequencer. Library preparation attached unique molecular identifiers to individual cDNA molecules for quantitative, reproducible TCR counting. Both TCR alpha and TCR beta chains were sequenced from each blood RNA sample. On the authors' methods: A median of roughly 100,000 TCRs per sample was observed, with a range of about 20,000 to 750,000. The Decombinator software suite was used to annotate the V, J and CDR3 of the TCR reads. For PS versus PT1 abundance plots, all samples were subsampled to the same number of TCRs (28,000). TCRs were defined as expanded if absent before sensitization and observed at least eight times at the 2-week time point. TCRdb took the public reads, trimmed them with fastp at Q25, ran MiXCR for clone calling and kept in-frame beta chains. Under each unique CDR3 protein, matching rows form one entry showing the most common genes and DNA. For this entry, the V and J calls and clone size follow TCRdb and not the study's own pipeline. The sample table holds approximately 90,000 distinct CDR3 sequences, of which about an eighth were seen once. The ten most abundant clones make up approximately 2% of the sample.

Trimming removed 2 bases from V and 1 base from J, leaving 8 bases between the germline ends. The cysteine opens and the phenylalanine closes a CDR3 of 14 amino acids. The kept DNA is CDR3 alone, 42 bases in frame from the first base. The germline V gene supplies CDR1 SGHRS and CDR2 YFSETQ. Rearrangement joined TRBV5-1 to TRBJ2-3; no D gene is confidently identified. The sample here was whole blood, taken in connection with sensitization to the hapten diphenylcyclopropenone (DPC). This clonotype was obtained from a woman aged 40 to 55 with alopecia areata. Some clones in this sample may be carry-over from other donors' samples. The nucleotides are TGCGCCAGCAGCTTTGGTCGCGGCACAGATACGCAGTATTTT. It specifies CASSFGRGTDTQYF.